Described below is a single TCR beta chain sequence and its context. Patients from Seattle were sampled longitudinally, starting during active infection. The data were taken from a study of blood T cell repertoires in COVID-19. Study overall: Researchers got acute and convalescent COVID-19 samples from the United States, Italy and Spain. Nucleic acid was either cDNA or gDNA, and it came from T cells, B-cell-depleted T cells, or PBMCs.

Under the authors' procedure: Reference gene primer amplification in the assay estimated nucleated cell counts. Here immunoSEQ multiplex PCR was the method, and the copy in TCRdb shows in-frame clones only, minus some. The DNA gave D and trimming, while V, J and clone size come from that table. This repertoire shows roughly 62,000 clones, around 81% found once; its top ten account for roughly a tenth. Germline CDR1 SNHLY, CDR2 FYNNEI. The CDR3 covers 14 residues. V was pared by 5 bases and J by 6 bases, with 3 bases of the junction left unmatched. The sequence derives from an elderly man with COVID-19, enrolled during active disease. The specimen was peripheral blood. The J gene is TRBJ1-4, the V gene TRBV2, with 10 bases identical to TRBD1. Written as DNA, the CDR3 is TGTGCCAGCAGTTGGACAGGGGGTTATGAAAAACTGTTTTTT. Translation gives CASSWTGGYEKLFF.